These T cell receptor beta chains were read from a single sample in a study of blood T cell repertoires in COVID-19. The repertoire was sequenced with immunoSEQ multiplex PCR; TCRdb's copy has only in-frame clones and lacks some. Of around 250,000 clones detected, more than 65% appear once; the ten largest clones hold roughly 3.1%. Sample: PBMCs or T cells enriched from blood (not recorded which). The source is a man aged 50-59 years who had recovered from COVID-19. Both conserved end residues are part of each CDR3. The order of the fields is J gene, V gene, D gene, CDR3 length, clone size, CDR3 protein, CDR3 DNA. D genes are given only for firm matches. Size is stated for part of the rows, as once, few or many counts, or as a class when the clone is expanded.

j_call: TRBJ1-4; v_call: TRBV5-6; d_call: TRBD1; cdr3_length: 15; clone_size: NA; cdr3_aa: CASSDRDSANEKLFF; cdr3_nt: TGTGCCAGCAGCGACCGGGACAGTGCTAATGAAAAACTGTTTTTT
j_call: TRBJ2-7; v_call: TRBV7-2; d_call: NA; cdr3_length: 18; clone_size: once; cdr3_aa: CASSLFGRGTSTSYEQYF; cdr3_nt: TGTGCCAGCAGCTTATTCGGGCGGGGGACATCAACCTCCTACGAGCAGTACTTC
j_call: TRBJ1-2; v_call: TRBV18; d_call: NA; cdr3_length: 16; clone_size: NA; cdr3_aa: CASSPISGGNPYGYTF; cdr3_nt: TGTGCCAGCTCACCAATTTCGGGAGGGAACCCCTATGGCTACACCTTC
j_call: TRBJ2-2; v_call: TRBV27; d_call: TRBD2; cdr3_length: 15; clone_size: NA; cdr3_aa: CASSSGPGGTGELFF; cdr3_nt: TGTGCCAGCAGTTCCGGACCGGGAGGCACCGGGGAGCTGTTTTTT
j_call: TRBJ2-7; v_call: TRBV7-8; d_call: TRBD2; cdr3_length: 15; clone_size: once; cdr3_aa: CASNRLAGGNYEQYF; cdr3_nt: TGTGCCAGCAACCGACTAGCGGGGGGGAACTACGAGCAGTACTTC
j_call: TRBJ2-2; v_call: TRBV7-9; d_call: NA; cdr3_length: 13; clone_size: few; cdr3_aa: CASSGSAASELFF; cdr3_nt: TGTGCCAGCAGCGGATCGGCTGCTAGCGAGCTGTTTTTT
j_call: TRBJ2-7; v_call: TRBV18; d_call: NA; cdr3_length: 18; clone_size: NA; cdr3_aa: CASSPLPPQGSTGNEQYF; cdr3_nt: TGTGCCAGCTCACCCCTACCCCCACAGGGAAGCACGGGGAACGAGCAGTACTTC
j_call: TRBJ1-1; v_call: TRBV29-1; d_call: NA; cdr3_length: 10; clone_size: NA; cdr3_aa: CSGLNTEAFF; cdr3_nt: TGCAGCGGACTAAACACTGAAGCTTTCTTT
j_call: TRBJ1-3; v_call: TRBV6-1; d_call: TRBD1; cdr3_length: 17; clone_size: NA; cdr3_aa: CASSEYPTGESGNTIYF; cdr3_nt: TGTGCCAGCAGTGAATATCCAACAGGGGAGTCTGGAAACACCATATATTTT
j_call: TRBJ2-5; v_call: TRBV5-1; d_call: TRBD2; cdr3_length: 16; clone_size: NA; cdr3_aa: CASSILAGGGQETQYF; cdr3_nt: TGCGCCAGCAGCATACTAGCGGGGGGTGGGCAAGAGACCCAGTACTTC
j_call: TRBJ2-7; v_call: TRBV7-9; d_call: TRBD2; cdr3_length: 15; clone_size: NA; cdr3_aa: CASSLSDGGAGEQYF; cdr3_nt: TGTGCCAGCAGCTTATCAGACGGGGGGGCAGGCGAGCAGTACTTC
j_call: TRBJ1-2; v_call: TRBV30; d_call: NA; cdr3_length: 14; clone_size: NA; cdr3_aa: CAWAGSSGNYGYTF; cdr3_nt: TGTGCCTGGGCTGGCTCAAGTGGTAACTATGGCTACACCTTC
j_call: TRBJ2-1; v_call: TRBV3-1/TRBV3-2; d_call: TRBD2; cdr3_length: 14; clone_size: once; cdr3_aa: CASSQGLADNEQFF; cdr3_nt: TGTGCCAGCAGCCAAGGCCTAGCGGACAATGAGCAGTTCTTC
j_call: TRBJ1-1; v_call: TRBV12-3/TRBV12-4; d_call: NA; cdr3_length: 13; clone_size: NA; cdr3_aa: CASSRERWTEAFF; cdr3_nt: TGTGCCAGCAGCAGGGAAAGGTGGACTGAAGCTTTCTTT
j_call: TRBJ1-5; v_call: TRBV27; d_call: TRBD1; cdr3_length: 14; clone_size: NA; cdr3_aa: CASSFQGAYQPQHF; cdr3_nt: TGTGCCAGCAGTTTCCAGGGGGCCTATCAGCCCCAGCATTTT
j_call: TRBJ1-4; v_call: TRBV6-5; d_call: NA; cdr3_length: 14; clone_size: few; cdr3_aa: CASSYGRVNEKLFF; cdr3_nt: TGTGCCAGCAGTTATGGTCGGGTTAATGAAAAACTGTTTTTT
j_call: TRBJ2-6; v_call: TRBV7-9; d_call: NA; cdr3_length: 15; clone_size: NA; cdr3_aa: CASILDTSGANVLTF; cdr3_nt: TGTGCCAGCATCCTCGACACTTCTGGGGCCAACGTCCTGACTTTC
j_call: TRBJ2-7; v_call: TRBV7-2; d_call: TRBD2; cdr3_length: 14; clone_size: NA; cdr3_aa: CASSLGAGDYEQYF; cdr3_nt: TGTGCCAGCAGCTTAGGAGCGGGGGACTACGAGCAGTACTTC
j_call: TRBJ1-5; v_call: TRBV28; d_call: TRBD1; cdr3_length: 15; clone_size: NA; cdr3_aa: CASSAPGQVNQPQHF; cdr3_nt: TGTGCCAGCAGTGCTCCGGGACAGGTTAATCAGCCCCAGCATTTT
j_call: TRBJ2-3; v_call: TRBV4-1; d_call: TRBD2; cdr3_length: 18; clone_size: NA; cdr3_aa: CASRSKVGLAGGVDTQYF; cdr3_nt: TGCGCCAGCAGATCCAAGGTAGGACTAGCGGGAGGCGTCGATACGCAGTATTTT
j_call: TRBJ1-2; v_call: TRBV29-1; d_call: TRBD1; cdr3_length: 12; clone_size: NA; cdr3_aa: CSVVGGLDGYTF; cdr3_nt: TGCAGCGTCGTAGGGGGCCTGGATGGCTACACCTTC
j_call: TRBJ2-7; v_call: TRBV27; d_call: NA; cdr3_length: 11; clone_size: NA; cdr3_aa: CASHTLYEQYF; cdr3_nt: TGTGCCAGTCACACCCTTTACGAGCAGTACTTC
j_call: TRBJ1-4; v_call: TRBV19; d_call: TRBD1; cdr3_length: 15; clone_size: NA; cdr3_aa: CASSPRTGANEKLFF; cdr3_nt: TGTGCCAGTAGTCCCCGGACAGGGGCTAATGAAAAACTGTTTTTT
j_call: TRBJ1-1; v_call: TRBV11-3; d_call: NA; cdr3_length: 14; clone_size: NA; cdr3_aa: CASSYSRGNTEAFF; cdr3_nt: TGTGCCAGCAGTTACAGTCGGGGGAACACTGAAGCTTTCTTT
j_call: TRBJ1-2; v_call: TRBV27; d_call: TRBD1; cdr3_length: 16; clone_size: NA; cdr3_aa: CASSPQVDRTNYGYTF; cdr3_nt: TGTGCCAGCAGTCCCCAAGTGGACAGGACTAACTATGGCTACACCTTC
j_call: TRBJ1-2; v_call: TRBV27; d_call: NA; cdr3_length: 14; clone_size: NA; cdr3_aa: CASSLSGGNYGYTF; cdr3_nt: TGTGCCAGCAGTTTATCAGGGGGTAACTATGGCTACACCTTC
j_call: TRBJ1-2; v_call: TRBV18; d_call: TRBD1; cdr3_length: 13; clone_size: NA; cdr3_aa: CASSVGQSYGYTF; cdr3_nt: TGTGCCAGCTCAGTGGGACAGTCATATGGCTACACCTTC
j_call: TRBJ1-2; v_call: TRBV18; d_call: NA; cdr3_length: 14; clone_size: NA; cdr3_aa: CASNPGPSDYGYTF; cdr3_nt: TGTGCCAGCAACCCCGGCCCTAGTGACTATGGCTACACCTTC
j_call: TRBJ1-5; v_call: TRBV28; d_call: NA; cdr3_length: 13; clone_size: NA; cdr3_aa: CASRTGRNQPQHF; cdr3_nt: TGTGCCAGCAGGACAGGTCGCAATCAGCCCCAGCATTTT
j_call: TRBJ2-5; v_call: TRBV19; d_call: NA; cdr3_length: 15; clone_size: NA; cdr3_aa: CASSIGGTVQETQYF; cdr3_nt: TGTGCCAGTAGTATAGGCGGTACGGTCCAAGAGACCCAGTACTTC
j_call: TRBJ2-1; v_call: TRBV19; d_call: NA; cdr3_length: 15; clone_size: NA; cdr3_aa: CASSIGGSLYNEQFF; cdr3_nt: TGTGCCAGTAGTATAGGAGGGTCCCTCTACAATGAGCAGTTCTTC
j_call: TRBJ2-1; v_call: TRBV4-3; d_call: TRBD2; cdr3_length: 15; clone_size: NA; cdr3_aa: CASSLGTSGNSRQFF; cdr3_nt: TGCGCCAGCAGCCTCGGGACTAGCGGGAATAGCCGGCAGTTCTTC
j_call: TRBJ2-7; v_call: TRBV18; d_call: TRBD2; cdr3_length: 13; clone_size: NA; cdr3_aa: CASGLASSYEQYF; cdr3_nt: TGTGCCAGCGGACTAGCCTCCTCCTACGAGCAGTACTTC
j_call: TRBJ2-1; v_call: TRBV4-1; d_call: NA; cdr3_length: 16; clone_size: NA; cdr3_aa: CASSQEQPGQRNEQFF; cdr3_nt: TGCGCCAGCAGCCAAGAACAACCGGGACAAAGGAATGAGCAGTTCTTC
j_call: TRBJ2-7; v_call: TRBV5-4; d_call: TRBD2; cdr3_length: 17; clone_size: NA; cdr3_aa: CASSPKAGGLGGLEQYF; cdr3_nt: TGTGCCAGTAGCCCGAAAGCGGGGGGCCTGGGGGGCCTCGAGCAGTACTTC
j_call: TRBJ1-4; v_call: TRBV2; d_call: NA; cdr3_length: 13; clone_size: NA; cdr3_aa: CASRGLANEKLFF; cdr3_nt: TGTGCCAGCAGGGGGCTCGCTAATGAAAAACTGTTTTTT
j_call: TRBJ1-2; v_call: TRBV18; d_call: TRBD1; cdr3_length: 12; clone_size: many; cdr3_aa: CASSSIRGGYTF; cdr3_nt: TGTGCCAGCTCCTCCATCAGGGGGGGCTACACCTTC
j_call: TRBJ2-1; v_call: TRBV30; d_call: TRBD2; cdr3_length: 16; clone_size: NA; cdr3_aa: CAWNRRLAGVYNEQFF; cdr3_nt: TGTGCCTGGAACCGTCGGTTAGCGGGGGTATACAATGAGCAGTTCTTC
j_call: TRBJ2-1; v_call: TRBV12-2; d_call: NA; cdr3_length: 18; clone_size: NA; cdr3_aa: CASRPPRSGQTTYNEQFF; cdr3_nt: TGTGCAAGTCGCCCCCCTCGGAGCGGGCAAACCACTTACAATGAGCAGTTCTTC
j_call: TRBJ1-2; v_call: TRBV5-4; d_call: NA; cdr3_length: 13; clone_size: NA; cdr3_aa: CASSSTDNYGYTF; cdr3_nt: TGTGCCAGCAGCTCCACAGATAACTATGGCTACACCTTC
j_call: TRBJ2-3; v_call: TRBV2; d_call: TRBD2; cdr3_length: 17; clone_size: NA; cdr3_aa: CASSSSGSPFSTDTQYF; cdr3_nt: TGTGCCAGCAGCTCGAGCGGGAGCCCTTTTAGCACAGATACGCAGTATTTT
j_call: TRBJ1-3; v_call: TRBV28; d_call: NA; cdr3_length: 13; clone_size: NA; cdr3_aa: CASSLTQGNTIYF; cdr3_nt: TGTGCCAGCAGTTTAACACAGGGAAACACCATATATTTT
j_call: TRBJ1-4; v_call: TRBV4-1; d_call: NA; cdr3_length: 13; clone_size: NA; cdr3_aa: CASSQWTGEKLFF; cdr3_nt: TGCGCCAGCAGCCAATGGACGGGAGAAAAACTGTTTTTT
j_call: TRBJ2-3; v_call: TRBV4-2; d_call: NA; cdr3_length: 15; clone_size: NA; cdr3_aa: CASSQVSTSTDTQYF; cdr3_nt: TGTGCCAGCAGCCAAGTGTCCACTAGCACAGATACGCAGTATTTT
j_call: TRBJ2-1; v_call: TRBV7-9; d_call: NA; cdr3_length: 14; clone_size: NA; cdr3_aa: CASSLGASYNEQFF; cdr3_nt: TGTGCCAGCAGCTTAGGCGCGTCCTACAATGAGCAGTTCTTC
j_call: TRBJ1-1; v_call: TRBV4-1; d_call: TRBD1; cdr3_length: 15; clone_size: NA; cdr3_aa: CASSQSGTAVAEAFF; cdr3_nt: TGCGCCAGCAGCCAGAGTGGGACAGCCGTGGCTGAAGCTTTCTTT
j_call: TRBJ2-1; v_call: TRBV28; d_call: TRBD2; cdr3_length: 16; clone_size: NA; cdr3_aa: CASSLLPSGSTDEQFF; cdr3_nt: TGTGCCAGCAGTTTACTGCCTAGCGGGAGTACGGATGAGCAGTTCTTC
j_call: TRBJ2-5; v_call: TRBV7-9; d_call: TRBD1; cdr3_length: 16; clone_size: NA; cdr3_aa: CASSPGTGGYQETQYF; cdr3_nt: TGTGCCAGCAGCCCTGGGACAGGGGGGTACCAAGAGACCCAGTACTTC
j_call: TRBJ1-6; v_call: TRBV5-4; d_call: NA; cdr3_length: 16; clone_size: NA; cdr3_aa: CASSPGGTRGNSPLHF; cdr3_nt: TGTGCCAGCAGCCCGGGGGGGACGAGAGGAAATTCACCCCTCCACTTT
j_call: TRBJ1-1; v_call: TRBV9; d_call: NA; cdr3_length: 14; clone_size: NA; cdr3_aa: CASSPQGWDTEAFF; cdr3_nt: TGTGCCAGCAGCCCACAGGGATGGGACACTGAAGCTTTCTTT
j_call: TRBJ2-3; v_call: TRBV3-1/TRBV3-2; d_call: TRBD2; cdr3_length: 16; clone_size: NA; cdr3_aa: CASSQAAGGVTDTQYF; cdr3_nt: TGTGCCAGCAGCCAAGCAGCGGGGGGCGTCACAGATACGCAGTATTTT
j_call: TRBJ1-2; v_call: TRBV11-2; d_call: TRBD1; cdr3_length: 15; clone_size: NA; cdr3_aa: CASSFGTGASYGYTF; cdr3_nt: TGTGCCAGCAGCTTCGGGACAGGGGCGTCCTATGGCTACACCTTC
j_call: TRBJ2-7; v_call: TRBV11-1; d_call: TRBD1; cdr3_length: 13; clone_size: few; cdr3_aa: CASTRQGPYEQYF; cdr3_nt: TGTGCCAGCACCCGACAGGGCCCCTACGAGCAGTACTTC
j_call: TRBJ1-5; v_call: TRBV6-9; d_call: TRBD1; cdr3_length: 14; clone_size: NA; cdr3_aa: CTSRNRQGNQPQHF; cdr3_nt: TGTACCAGCAGGAACAGACAGGGGAACCAGCCCCAGCATTTT
j_call: TRBJ2-1; v_call: TRBV19; d_call: TRBD2; cdr3_length: 15; clone_size: NA; cdr3_aa: CASSFGGSSYNEQFF; cdr3_nt: TGTGCCAGTAGTTTCGGGGGGAGTTCCTACAATGAGCAGTTCTTC
j_call: TRBJ1-1; v_call: TRBV19; d_call: NA; cdr3_length: 15; clone_size: NA; cdr3_aa: CASSSRTISGTEAFF; cdr3_nt: TGTGCCAGTAGTTCCAGGACAATCTCCGGGACTGAAGCTTTCTTT
j_call: TRBJ1-5; v_call: TRBV3-1/TRBV3-2; d_call: NA; cdr3_length: 16; clone_size: NA; cdr3_aa: CASSQGPKGGDQPQHF; cdr3_nt: TGTGCCAGCAGCCAAGGCCCAAAGGGCGGGGATCAGCCCCAGCATTTT
j_call: TRBJ2-7; v_call: TRBV12-5; d_call: TRBD1; cdr3_length: 14; clone_size: few; cdr3_aa: CASGLATQGREQYF; cdr3_nt: TGTGCTAGTGGTTTGGCCACACAGGGGAGAGAGCAGTACTTC